This TCR beta chain was identified during a study of PD-1 blockade in classical Hodgkin lymphoma. This clone appeared a single time. Germline CDR1 SEHNR, CDR2 FQNEAQ (reference sequence). The CDR3 consists of 17 residues. V was pared by 1 base and J by 4 bases, with 8 bases of the junction left unmatched. Sequenced by immunoSEQ multiplex PCR; TCRdb stores in-frame clones only, minus some. In the table there are roughly 14,000 clones, less than 90% of which are singletons. Every patient was affected by relapse after autologous stem cell transplantation, while exposure to brentuximab vedotin was not uniform.

The receptor was derived from a human donor with classical Hodgkin lymphoma. The starting material was peripheral blood mononuclear cells (PBMCs), obtained at baseline. The V gene is TRBV7-9, the J gene TRBJ2-2, with 8 bases aligning to TRBD1. The CDR3 here is CASSLVRGQGGTGELFF. The CDR3 DNA sequence: TGTGCCAGCAGCTTAGTCAGAGGACAGGGAGGCACCGGGGAGCTGTTTTTT.